This paragraph reports one T cell receptor (beta chain). Its antigen is still unknown. No base qualities exist here, and no much larger clone lies one base off it. The source of the sample is a study of regulatory T cells in long-lasting Graves disease (dated by TCRdb to the early 2020s). Concerning the study at large: Persistent Graves' disease was defined as persistently positive TSH receptor autoantibodies together with antithyroid drug treatment for over 5 years. Peripheral blood TCR sequencing and RNA sequencing compared persistent Graves' disease patients with newly diagnosed Graves' disease patients. The study was registered as a clinical trial and conducted in China. TCR sequencing covered approximately 13 persistent and around 20 newly diagnosed Graves' disease patients, some 33 samples in total. In the clinical cohort, patients with persistent Graves' disease had used antithyroid drugs for an average of about 9.4 years. Study-wide findings and limitations: As a limitation, the authors acknowledged that the small sample size may reduce accuracy. More public clonotypes were shared among persistent patients (roughly 2,700) than among newly diagnosed patients (966). Preferential use of TRBV28, TRBJ1-2 and TRBJ2-5 was observed in persistent disease, whereas TRBV20-1 and TRBJ2-1 were favored in newly diagnosed disease. Only peripheral blood was studied, because thyroid tissue, the primary lesion, was inaccessible. Compared with newly diagnosed patients, patients with persistent Graves' disease had lower TCR Shannon entropy and fewer highly expanded clones, which suggests clonal expansion. Sequencing and analysis were limited to the TCR beta chain.

The sample's time point label, decoded: persistent/refractory GD, antithyroid drugs over 5 years with positive TRAb. For both TCR sequencing and RNA sequencing, RNA was extracted from PBMCs in TRIzol. The diagnosis of Graves' disease followed American Thyroid Association guidelines. The patients came from an endocrinology department in Xi'an, China. Each patient gave roughly 8.4 milliliters of peripheral blood, collected in an EDTA anticoagulant tube. PBMCs were isolated by Ficoll Paque Plus density gradient separation without further T cell sorting. An Agilent 2100 Bioanalyzer and agarose gel were used to assess RNA quality, and a NanoDrop 2000 was used to measure RNA concentration. The cysteine opens and the phenylalanine closes a CDR3 of 14 amino acids. Only CDR3 DNA is held: 42 bases, read in frame from base 1. V was cut back by 0 bases and J by 1 base, leaving a gap of 2 bases between them. From the germline V gene, CDR1 is SGHRS and CDR2 is YFSETQ.

Library preparation was by multiplex PCR. The run used an Illumina HiSeq 4000. TCR beta libraries were built with iRepertoire HTBI primers and Arm-PCR amplification of CDR3 regions. PCR products were gel purified before sequencing. On the authors' methods: Gene usage analysis of CDR3 amino acid clonotypes used the 55 to 65 TRBV and more than 13 TRBJ segments found across samples. COPE and FqMerger were used to merge the filtered high-quality paired reads into contigs. BLAST was used to align contigs to IMGT TRBV, TRBD and TRBJ reference genes, and CDR3 was defined according to IMGT. Highly expanded clones were defined as clonotypes with a frequency above 0.1%. Shannon entropy served as the measure of repertoire diversity, while the Gini coefficient captured V-J evenness. Public clonotypes were defined as clonotypes shared by more than one individual. Using fastp at Q25 and MiXCR, TCRdb reprocessed the public reads and kept productive beta chains. One record per CDR3 amino acid sequence lists the most common genes and DNA. TCRdb, rather than the study authors, made the V and J calls. The sample contains around 460,000 distinct CDR3 sequences, 20% to 25% of them found a single time. The ten largest clones add up to about an eighth of the sample.

The receptor comes from a female donor with Graves disease. Specimen: peripheral blood mononuclear cells (PBMCs), collected when the disease was refractory, from a patient treated with antithyroid drugs. The V and J genes are TRBV5-1 and TRBJ1-6, with no confidently assigned D gene. The DNA sequence reads TGCGCCAGCAGCTTGGATTCCTATAATTCACCCCTCCACTTT. Its translation reads: CASSLDSYNSPLHF.